This T cell receptor beta chain was recovered during a study of beta chain features in type 1 diabetes. This CDR3 is built from 15 residues. From germline, CDR1 is SGDLS and CDR2 YYNGEE. Germline trimming cut 1 base from V and 3 bases from J; bases unmatched to any gene: 3. Expressed TCRB transcripts were sequenced because the entire RNA isolate underwent reverse transcription. Using immunoSEQ multiplex PCR, the repertoire was profiled, and TCRdb retains in-frame clones only, with some absent. The sample has some 99,000 clones, 40% seen once; the top ten hold over 0.05%. Findings of the study overall: For patients, the naive, central memory and Treg TCRB repertoires appeared more alike than for healthy donors. PCR might show a preference for shorter templates, equally across patients and controls.

Sorting produced populations that all topped 95% purity. This clone was detected only once. No antigen is known for it. The source material was stem cell memory CD4+ T cells from blood. The chain uses TRBV9 and TRBJ2-1, with 8 bases fitting TRBD2. The receptor's source is a woman younger than 30 in good health. The DNA of the CDR3 is TGTGCCAGCAGCGTACTAGCGGGTAACTACAATGAGCAGTTCTTC. Its translation: CASSVLAGNYNEQFF.